Reported below is one T cell receptor (beta chain). This record comes from a study of PD-1 blockade in classical Hodgkin lymphoma. This CDR3 has 15 amino acids. Germline V gene lookup returns CDR1 MNHEY and CDR2 SMNVEV (reference sequence). Trimming cost V 1 base and J 0 bases, with 10 bases left between them. Time point: cycle 4 day 1 (C4D1), after five to seven weeks of nivolumab. Each patient relapsed following autologous stem cell transplantation, and prior brentuximab vedotin exposure differed. The repertoire was sequenced with immunoSEQ multiplex PCR; TCRdb's copy has only in-frame clones and lacks some. Among 100,000 or so clones listed, 93% were seen once.

The receptor was isolated from a human donor with classical Hodgkin lymphoma. The chain joins TRBV27 to TRBJ2-7, with a possible D match to TRBD1 (5 bases). The material was peripheral blood mononuclear cells (PBMCs), obtained before the fourth cycle of nivolumab. CDR3 sequence (DNA): TGTGCCAGCAGTTTATTAAAGGGGCACTCCTACGAGCAGTACTTC. Amino acid sequence: CASSLLKGHSYEQYF.